Listed below are T cell receptor beta chains from one sample, sequenced in a study of neurological immune-mediated disorders. TCRdb re-analysed the 5' RACE reads in MiXCR, keeping a single row per CDR3 protein. The repertoire holds 30,000 to 45,000 distinct CDR3 sequences, with around a tenth as singletons. Sequencing was performed on CD4+ T cells from blood. The receptors originated from a woman in her thirties with HTLV-1-associated myelopathy (HAM/TSP). Both conserved end residues are part of each CDR3. A D gene is named only where the DNA matches it firmly. A row's size may be missing; if present it is once, few, many or a size class.

V: TRBV10-3; J: TRBJ2-3; size: many; D: TRBD1; DNA: TGTGCCATCAGTGAGTCAAGAAAGGGGGCGAATACGCAGTATTTT; CDR3: CAISESRKGANTQYF
V: TRBV20-1; J: TRBJ1-5; size: many; D: -; DNA: TGCAGTGCTAAGACGACAGGCAATCAGCCCCAGCATTTT; CDR3: CSAKTTGNQPQHF
V: TRBV5-1; J: TRBJ1-2; size: many; D: -; DNA: TGCGCCAGCAGCTTGGAGCGGACGGGGGCGAGCTACACCTTC; CDR3: CASSLERTGASYTF
V: TRBV2; J: TRBJ2-2; size: -; D: TRBD1; DNA: TGTGCCAGCATTTCCGGGACAGTGGGCATCTGGGAGCTGTTTTTT; CDR3: CASISGTVGIWELFF
V: TRBV5-1; J: TRBJ1-1; size: many; D: -; DNA: TGCGCCAGCAGCTCCAGAAACAGTAACACTGAAGCTTTCTTT; CDR3: CASSSRNSNTEAFF
V: TRBV7-8; J: TRBJ2-3; size: many; D: TRBD1; DNA: TGTGCCAGCAGCCCGGACAGGATCACAGATACGCAGTATTTT; CDR3: CASSPDRITDTQYF
V: TRBV29-1; J: TRBJ2-1; size: many; D: -; DNA: TGCAGCGTTGATAAGGGCTTCCGTAGCGATGAGCAGTTCTTC; CDR3: CSVDKGFRSDEQFF
V: TRBV27; J: TRBJ1-2; size: many; D: TRBD1; DNA: TGTGCCAGCAGTTTTAGACGGACAGGAAGCTATGGCTACACCTTC; CDR3: CASSFRRTGSYGYTF
V: TRBV6-2/TRBV6-3; J: TRBJ1-1; size: many; D: -; DNA: TGTGCCAGCAGTCGGCCGGGAGAACTGAACACTGAAGCTTTCTTT; CDR3: CASSRPGELNTEAFF
V: TRBV5-8; J: TRBJ1-2; size: many; D: -; DNA: TGTGCCAGCACTAAGCGGCAGGGGCGAGGCTACACCTTC; CDR3: CASTKRQGRGYTF
V: TRBV29-1; J: TRBJ1-1; size: many; D: -; DNA: TGCAGCGTTGTTGGGGCTAAAGCTTTCTTT; CDR3: CSVVGAKAFF
V: TRBV6-1; J: TRBJ1-5; size: many; D: -; DNA: TGTGCCAGCAGTTCCGGGCTCGGCAATCAGCCCCAGCATTTT; CDR3: CASSSGLGNQPQHF
V: TRBV12-3/TRBV12-4; J: TRBJ1-2; size: many; D: TRBD1; DNA: TGTGCCAGCAAGCCAGACAGGGGAGGGCTCTATGGCTACACCTTC; CDR3: CASKPDRGGLYGYTF
V: TRBV5-5; J: TRBJ2-3; size: many; D: TRBD2; DNA: TGTGCCAGCAGCTTGGAGCGGGGGGGCGGCACAGATACGCAGTATTTT; CDR3: CASSLERGGGTDTQYF
V: TRBV6-6; J: TRBJ2-1; size: many; D: TRBD1; DNA: TGTGCCAGCAGTTATAAGACAGGGTCTAATGAGCAGTTCTTC; CDR3: CASSYKTGSNEQFF
V: TRBV20-1; J: TRBJ1-1; size: many; D: -; DNA: TGCAGTGCTAAAGGGCCAGTCATGAACACTGAAGCTTTCTTT; CDR3: CSAKGPVMNTEAFF
V: TRBV18; J: TRBJ1-2; size: few; D: -; DNA: TGTGCCAGCTCAAACCGGGACTACGACATGGGCTACACCTTC; CDR3: CASSNRDYDMGYTF
V: TRBV20-1; J: TRBJ2-7; size: many; D: -; DNA: TGCAGTGCTAGAGATGGCGGGGCCTTATCCTACGAGCAGTACTTC; CDR3: CSARDGGALSYEQYF
V: TRBV20-1; J: TRBJ2-7; size: many; D: -; DNA: TGCAGCGCGAGCCGACGGACCGGGTGGAGGGAGCAGTACTTC; CDR3: CSASRRTGWREQYF
V: TRBV7-2; J: TRBJ1-4; size: -; D: TRBD1; DNA: TGTGCCAGCAGCCAGGGACAGGGGGGAGAAAAACTGTTTTTT; CDR3: CASSQGQGGEKLFF
V: TRBV20-1; J: TRBJ2-1; size: many; D: -; DNA: TGCAGTGCTGGGAGGGGGGGTGAGCAGTTCTTC; CDR3: CSAGRGGEQFF
V: TRBV11-2; J: TRBJ1-2; size: many; D: TRBD1; DNA: TGTGCCAGCAGCTTAATCCCCCGACAGGGCGGCTATGGCTACACCTTC; CDR3: CASSLIPRQGGYGYTF
V: TRBV6-5; J: TRBJ2-7; size: many; D: -; DNA: TGTGCCAGCAGGAACAGGTTCTCCTACGAGCAGTACTTC; CDR3: CASRNRFSYEQYF
V: TRBV12-3/TRBV12-4; J: TRBJ2-1; size: many; D: -; DNA: TGTGCCAGCAGTCGATTCCCTTTATCCTACAATGAGCAGTTCTTC; CDR3: CASSRFPLSYNEQFF
V: TRBV14; J: TRBJ1-2; size: many; D: -; DNA: TGTGCCAGCAGCCAAGTGGGAACCCTACATGGCTACACCTTC; CDR3: CASSQVGTLHGYTF
V: TRBV18; J: TRBJ2-4; size: -; D: TRBD1; DNA: TGTGCCAGCTCACCGGGACAGGGGCGAGGGGAGGACATTCAGTACTTC; CDR3: CASSPGQGRGEDIQYF
V: TRBV12-3/TRBV12-4; J: TRBJ2-1; size: many; D: -; DNA: TGTGCCAGCAGTGGAACCCACGGTAGGGGTTACTCCTACAATGAGCAGTTCTTC; CDR3: CASSGTHGRGYSYNEQFF
V: TRBV7-2; J: TRBJ2-1; size: many; D: TRBD2; DNA: TGTGCCAGCAGCATCGGACTAGCGGGGGGTTCGGATGAGCAGTTCTTC; CDR3: CASSIGLAGGSDEQFF
V: TRBV5-6; J: TRBJ1-6; size: many; D: -; DNA: TGTGCCAGCAGCTTGTTTGGGGCCAATAATTCACCCCTCCACTTT; CDR3: CASSLFGANNSPLHF
V: TRBV20-1; J: TRBJ2-5; size: -; D: -; DNA: TGCAGTGCTAGAGACAGGGGGGGAGGTAGCGGGACCCAGTACTTC; CDR3: CSARDRGGGSGTQYF
V: TRBV6-5; J: TRBJ1-1; size: many; D: TRBD1; DNA: TGTGCCAGCGGCCAAAGCATAGACAGGGGAAGAGGGGTGAACACTGAAGCTTTCTTT; CDR3: CASGQSIDRGRGVNTEAFF
V: TRBV2; J: TRBJ1-1; size: many; D: -; DNA: TGTGCCAGCAGTGGGTGGGGGCGCCGGGCGATGAACACTGAAGCTTTCTTT; CDR3: CASSGWGRRAMNTEAFF
V: TRBV10-3; J: TRBJ2-3; size: many; D: -; DNA: TGTGCCATCAGTGACGACAGGAGCACAGATACGCAGTATTTT; CDR3: CAISDDRSTDTQYF
V: TRBV12-3/TRBV12-4; J: TRBJ1-1; size: few; D: -; DNA: TGTGCCAGCAGCCACGGACAGCTCATGAACACTGAAGCTTTCTTT; CDR3: CASSHGQLMNTEAFF
V: TRBV30; J: TRBJ2-1; size: few; D: -; DNA: TGTGCCTGGAGTGTAGGTGGGGGAAGTGTGCAGTTCTTC; CDR3: CAWSVGGGSVQFF
V: TRBV27; J: TRBJ1-1; size: many; D: -; DNA: TGTGCCAGCAGTTTGAGGCAGGGGAACACTGAAGCTTTCTTT; CDR3: CASSLRQGNTEAFF
V: TRBV6-6; J: TRBJ1-1; size: many; D: -; DNA: TGTGCCAGCAGTTACTCGAGAGGCGGGGGAGGCCACACTGAAGCTTTCTTT; CDR3: CASSYSRGGGGHTEAFF
V: TRBV7-9; J: TRBJ1-1; size: many; D: -; DNA: TGTGCCAGCAGCCCGACAGCGAACACTGAAGCTTTCTTT; CDR3: CASSPTANTEAFF
V: TRBV20-1; J: TRBJ1-1; size: many; D: TRBD1; DNA: TGCAGTTTTCAGGGGACAGGGGGCGGCACTGAAGCTTTCTTT; CDR3: CSFQGTGGGTEAFF
V: TRBV10-3; J: TRBJ1-2; size: many; D: -; DNA: TGTGCCATCACCGCGACTCAGGGATCCCCTCGATTCGATGGCTATGGCTACACCTTC; CDR3: CAITATQGSPRFDGYGYTF
V: TRBV20-1; J: TRBJ2-1; size: many; D: TRBD2; DNA: TGCAGTGCTTTAAGACTAGCGGGGGGGGGATACAATGAGCAGTTCTTC; CDR3: CSALRLAGGGYNEQFF
V: TRBV5-1; J: TRBJ1-6; size: many; D: -; DNA: TGCGCCAGCAGCTTGGAAGGGTTTGAGGGACCCTATAATTCACCCCTCCACTTT; CDR3: CASSLEGFEGPYNSPLHF
V: TRBV5-1; J: TRBJ2-3; size: many; D: TRBD2; DNA: TGCGCCAGCAGCTTGGCCGTAGCGGGGGAAACAGATACGCAGTATTTT; CDR3: CASSLAVAGETDTQYF
V: TRBV20-1; J: TRBJ1-1; size: many; D: -; DNA: TGCAGTGCTATAATGGACCAGCAGAACACTGAAGCTTTCTTT; CDR3: CSAIMDQQNTEAFF
V: TRBV18; J: TRBJ1-1; size: -; D: -; DNA: TGTGCCAGCTCACCAAGCAGCCCAGGAGGGAACACTGAAGCTTTCTTT; CDR3: CASSPSSPGGNTEAFF
V: TRBV18; J: TRBJ2-7; size: -; D: TRBD1; DNA: TGTGCCAGCTCATCGGACAGGGGCGGCTCCTACGAGCAGTACTTC; CDR3: CASSSDRGGSYEQYF
V: TRBV5-1; J: TRBJ2-3; size: many; D: -; DNA: TGCGCCAGCAGCTTGTACGGGGACCTCTGGGGCACAGATACGCAGTATTTT; CDR3: CASSLYGDLWGTDTQYF
V: TRBV7-2; J: TRBJ1-2; size: many; D: -; DNA: TGTGCCAGCAGCTTCTCAACATATGGCTACACCTTC; CDR3: CASSFSTYGYTF
V: TRBV6-5; J: TRBJ2-3; size: many; D: TRBD2; DNA: TGTGCCAGCAGTCGACTAGCGGGGGGCTCAGATACGCAGTATTTT; CDR3: CASSRLAGGSDTQYF
V: TRBV12-3/TRBV12-4; J: TRBJ1-1; size: many; D: -; DNA: TGTGCCAGCAGTTTAAGATTCCCCCAGAACACTGAAGCTTTCTTT; CDR3: CASSLRFPQNTEAFF
V: TRBV11-2; J: TRBJ2-2; size: few; D: TRBD1; DNA: TGTGCCAGCAGCTTAGAATCCAGGGGGCATACCGGGGAGCTGTTTTTT; CDR3: CASSLESRGHTGELFF
V: TRBV29-1; J: TRBJ1-1; size: many; D: TRBD1; DNA: TGCAGCGTTGCACAGGGGAGCACTGAAGCTTTCTTT; CDR3: CSVAQGSTEAFF
V: TRBV12-3/TRBV12-4; J: TRBJ2-4; size: many; D: -; DNA: TGTGCCAGCAGCAAGGACCCCGGAAACATTCAGTACTTC; CDR3: CASSKDPGNIQYF
V: TRBV20-1; J: TRBJ1-1; size: many; D: -; DNA: TGCATCATTTGGGGGAACAGCGAAGCTTTCTTT; CDR3: CIIWGNSEAFF